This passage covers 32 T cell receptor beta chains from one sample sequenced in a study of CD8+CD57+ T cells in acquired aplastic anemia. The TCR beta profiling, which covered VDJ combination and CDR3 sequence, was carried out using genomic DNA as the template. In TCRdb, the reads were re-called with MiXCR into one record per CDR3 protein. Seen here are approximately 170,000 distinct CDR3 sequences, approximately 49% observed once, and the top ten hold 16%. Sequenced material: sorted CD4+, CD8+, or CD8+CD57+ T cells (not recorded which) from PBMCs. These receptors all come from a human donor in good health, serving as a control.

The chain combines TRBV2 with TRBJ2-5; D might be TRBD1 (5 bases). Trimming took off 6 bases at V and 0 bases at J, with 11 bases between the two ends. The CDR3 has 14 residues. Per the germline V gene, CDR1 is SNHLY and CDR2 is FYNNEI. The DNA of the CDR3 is TGTGCCAGCAGCGCAAACAGGTACCAAGAGACCCAGTACTTC. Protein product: CASSANRYQETQYF.

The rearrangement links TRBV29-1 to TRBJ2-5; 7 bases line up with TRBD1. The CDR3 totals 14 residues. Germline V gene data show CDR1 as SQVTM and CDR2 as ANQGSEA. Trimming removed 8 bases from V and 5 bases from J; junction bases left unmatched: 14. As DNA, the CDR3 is TGCAGCACTGACCCCAGCCAGGGGGAGGAGACCCAGTACTTC. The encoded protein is CSTDPSQGEETQYF.

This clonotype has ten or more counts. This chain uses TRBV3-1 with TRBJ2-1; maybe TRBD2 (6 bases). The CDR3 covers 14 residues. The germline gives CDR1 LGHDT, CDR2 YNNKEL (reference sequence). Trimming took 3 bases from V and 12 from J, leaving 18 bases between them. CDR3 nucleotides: TGTGCCAGCAGCCAGACGGCTCGCGGGACGCGGCAGTTCTTC. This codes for CASSQTARGTRQFF.

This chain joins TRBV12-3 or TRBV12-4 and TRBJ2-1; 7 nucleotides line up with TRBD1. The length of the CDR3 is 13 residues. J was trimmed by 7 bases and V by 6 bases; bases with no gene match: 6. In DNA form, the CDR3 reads TGTGCCAGCAGGACAGGGACAACTAATGAGCAGTTCTTC. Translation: CASRTGTTNEQFF.

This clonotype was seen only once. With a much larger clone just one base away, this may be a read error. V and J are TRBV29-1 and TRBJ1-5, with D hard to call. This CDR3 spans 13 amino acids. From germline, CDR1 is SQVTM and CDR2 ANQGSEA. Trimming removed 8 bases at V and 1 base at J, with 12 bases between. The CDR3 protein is CSMRVLSNQPQHF. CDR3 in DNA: TGCAGCATGAGGGTGTTAAGCAATCAGCCCCAGCATTTT.

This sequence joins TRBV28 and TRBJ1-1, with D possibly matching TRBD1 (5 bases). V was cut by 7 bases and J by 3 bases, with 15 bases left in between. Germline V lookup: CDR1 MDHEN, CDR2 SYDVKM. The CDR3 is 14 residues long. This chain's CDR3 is CASTMSTGHTEAFF. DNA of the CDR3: TGTGCCAGCACTATGTCAACAGGCCACACTGAAGCTTTCTTT.

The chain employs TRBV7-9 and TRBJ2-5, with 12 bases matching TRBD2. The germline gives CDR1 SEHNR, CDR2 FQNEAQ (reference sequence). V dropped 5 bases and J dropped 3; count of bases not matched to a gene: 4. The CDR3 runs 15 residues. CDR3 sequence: CASSRRLAGEETQYF. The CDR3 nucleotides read TGTGCCAGCAGCCGACGACTAGCGGGAGAAGAGACCCAGTACTTC.

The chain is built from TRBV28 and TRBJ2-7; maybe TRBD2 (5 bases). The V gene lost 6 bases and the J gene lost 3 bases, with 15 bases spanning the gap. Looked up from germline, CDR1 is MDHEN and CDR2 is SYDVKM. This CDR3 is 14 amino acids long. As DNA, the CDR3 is TGTGCCAGCAGCTTAGTGAGCGGAGTCTACGAGCAGTACTTC. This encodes CASSLVSGVYEQYF. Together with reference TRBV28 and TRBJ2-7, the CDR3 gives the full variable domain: DVKVTQSSRYLVKRTGEKVFLECVQDMDHENMFWYRQDPGLGLRLIYFSYDVKMKEKGDIPEGYSVSREKKERFSLILESASTNQTSMYLCASSLVSGVYEQYFGPGTRLTVT.

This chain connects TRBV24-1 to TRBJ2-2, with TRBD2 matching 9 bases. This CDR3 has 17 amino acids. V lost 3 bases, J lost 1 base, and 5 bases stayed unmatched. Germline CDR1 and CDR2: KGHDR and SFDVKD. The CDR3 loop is CATSDPRLAENTGELFF. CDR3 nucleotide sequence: TGTGCCACCAGTGATCCAAGACTAGCGGAGAACACCGGGGAGCTGTTTTTT.

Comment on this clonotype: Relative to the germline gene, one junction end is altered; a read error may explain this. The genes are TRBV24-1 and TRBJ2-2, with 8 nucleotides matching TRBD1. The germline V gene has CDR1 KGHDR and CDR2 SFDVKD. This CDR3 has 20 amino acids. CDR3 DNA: TGTGCCAGCAGTACAGGGCCCCGCGGTTTTGCAGGGGGCTTTTCCGGGGAGCTGTTTTTT. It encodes CASSTGPRGFAGGFSGELFF.

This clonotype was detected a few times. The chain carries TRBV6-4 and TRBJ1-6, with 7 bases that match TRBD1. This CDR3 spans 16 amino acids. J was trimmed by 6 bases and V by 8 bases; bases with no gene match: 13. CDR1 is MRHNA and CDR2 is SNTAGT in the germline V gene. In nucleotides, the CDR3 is TGTGCCAGCTCACCAGCAGGACAGGCCCCTAATTCACCCCTCCACTTT. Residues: CASSPAGQAPNSPLHF.

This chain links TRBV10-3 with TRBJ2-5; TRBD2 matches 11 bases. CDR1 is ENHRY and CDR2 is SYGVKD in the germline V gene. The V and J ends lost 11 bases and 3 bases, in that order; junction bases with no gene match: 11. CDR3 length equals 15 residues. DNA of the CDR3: TGTGCCGCGCTCTCCGGGACTAGCGGAAAAGAGACCCAGTACTTC. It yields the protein CAALSGTSGKETQYF.

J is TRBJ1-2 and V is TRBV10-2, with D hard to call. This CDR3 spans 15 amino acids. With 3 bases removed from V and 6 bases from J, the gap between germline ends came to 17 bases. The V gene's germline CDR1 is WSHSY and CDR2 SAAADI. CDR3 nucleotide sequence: TGCGCCAGCAGTGAATTGGTCACCTCGGGTCATGGCTACACCTTC. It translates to CASSELVTSGHGYTF.

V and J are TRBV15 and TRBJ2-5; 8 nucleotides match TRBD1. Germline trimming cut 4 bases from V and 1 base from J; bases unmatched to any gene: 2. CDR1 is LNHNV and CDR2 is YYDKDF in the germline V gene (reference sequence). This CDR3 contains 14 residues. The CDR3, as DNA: TGTGCCACCAGCATCGGACAGGGCCAAGAGACCCAGTACTTC. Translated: CATSIGQGQETQYF.

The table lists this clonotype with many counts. The CDR3 region is CASRGYNEQFF. As DNA, the CDR3 is TGTGCCAGCAGGGGTTACAATGAGCAGTTCTTC. This chain joins TRBV2 and TRBJ2-1; D not certain. The CDR3 runs to 11 residues. CDR1 and CDR2 from the germline V gene are SNHLY and FYNNEI. Trimming stripped 6 bases from V and 4 bases from J, with 4 bases between. Variable domain in full (rest from reference TRBV2 and TRBJ2-1): EPEVTQTPSHQVTQMGQEVILRCVPISNHLYFYWYRQILGQKVEFLVSFYNNEISEKSEIFDDQFSVERPDGSNFTLKIRSTKLEDSAMYFCASRGYNEQFFGPGTRLTVL.

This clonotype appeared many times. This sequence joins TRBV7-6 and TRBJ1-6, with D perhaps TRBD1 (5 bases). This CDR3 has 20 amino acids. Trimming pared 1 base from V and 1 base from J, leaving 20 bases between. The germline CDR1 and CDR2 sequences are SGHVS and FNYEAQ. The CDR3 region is CASSLGPPRDLSSYNSPLHF. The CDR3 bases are TGTGCCAGCAGCTTAGGACCCCCCAGGGATCTAAGTTCCTATAATTCACCCCTCCACTTT.

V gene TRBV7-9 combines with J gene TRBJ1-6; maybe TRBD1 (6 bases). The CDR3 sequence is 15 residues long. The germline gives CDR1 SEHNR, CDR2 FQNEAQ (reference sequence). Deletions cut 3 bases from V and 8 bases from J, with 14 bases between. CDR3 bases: TGTGCCAGCAGCTTGTTCAGGGGTCGGGATTCACCCCTCCACTTT. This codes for CASSLFRGRDSPLHF.

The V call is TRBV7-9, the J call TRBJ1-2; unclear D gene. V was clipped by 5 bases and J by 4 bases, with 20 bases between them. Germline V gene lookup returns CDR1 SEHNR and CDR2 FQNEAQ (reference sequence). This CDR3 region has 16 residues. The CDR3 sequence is CASSRVAGNTSYGYTF. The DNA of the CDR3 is TGTGCCAGCAGCAGGGTGGCTGGAAACACCAGCTATGGCTACACCTTC.

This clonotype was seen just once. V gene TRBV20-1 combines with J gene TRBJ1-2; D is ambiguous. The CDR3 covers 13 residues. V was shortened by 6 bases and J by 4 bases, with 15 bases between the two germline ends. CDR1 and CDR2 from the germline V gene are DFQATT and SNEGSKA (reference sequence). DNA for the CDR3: TGCAGTGCACAGACACCGTTAGCCTATGGCTACACCTTC. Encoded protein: CSAQTPLAYGYTF.

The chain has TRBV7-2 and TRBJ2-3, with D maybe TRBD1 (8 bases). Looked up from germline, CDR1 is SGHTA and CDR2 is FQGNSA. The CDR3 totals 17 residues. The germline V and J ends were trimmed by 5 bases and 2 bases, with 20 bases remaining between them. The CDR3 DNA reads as TGTGCCAGCAGCCCTCACAGGGGGGGGTTAACCACAGATACGCAGTATTTT. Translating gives CASSPHRGGLTTDTQYF.

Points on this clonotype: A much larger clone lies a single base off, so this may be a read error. This CDR3 reads CASSPLWGQPPALMNTEAFF. In DNA form, the CDR3 reads TGTGCCAGCAGTCCCCTCTGGGGACAGCCTCCGGCCCTCATGAACACTGAAGCTTTCTTT. V and J are TRBV12-3 or TRBV12-4 and TRBJ1-1; 7 bases are a match to TRBD1. V lost 5 bases, J lost 0 bases, and 21 bases stayed unmatched. The CDR3 is made up of 20 amino acids.

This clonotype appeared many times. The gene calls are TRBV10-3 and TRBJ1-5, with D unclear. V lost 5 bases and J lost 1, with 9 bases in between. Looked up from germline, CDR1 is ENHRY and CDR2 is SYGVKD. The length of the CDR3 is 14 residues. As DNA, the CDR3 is TGTGCCATCAGTCCCCGGGAGAGCAATCAGCCCCAGCATTTT. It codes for CAISPRESNQPQHF.

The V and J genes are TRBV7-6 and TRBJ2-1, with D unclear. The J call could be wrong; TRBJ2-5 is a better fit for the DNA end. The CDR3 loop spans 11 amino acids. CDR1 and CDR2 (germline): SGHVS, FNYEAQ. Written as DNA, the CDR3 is TGTGCCAGCAGCTTAGCGACGATCCAGTACTTC. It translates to CASSLATIQYF.

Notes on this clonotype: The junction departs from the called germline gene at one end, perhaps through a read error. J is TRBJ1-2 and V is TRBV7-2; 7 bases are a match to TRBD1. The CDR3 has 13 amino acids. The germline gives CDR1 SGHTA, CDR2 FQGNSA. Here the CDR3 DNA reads TGCGCCAGCAGCCAAGGGACAGTCTATGGCTACACCTTC. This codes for CASSQGTVYGYTF. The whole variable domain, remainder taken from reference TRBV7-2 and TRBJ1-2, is GAGVSQSPSNKVTEKGKDVELRCDPISGHTALYWYRQSLGQGLEFLIYFQGNSAPDKSGLPSDRFSAERTGGSVSTLTIQRTQQEDSAVYLCASSQGTVYGYTFGSGTRLTVV.

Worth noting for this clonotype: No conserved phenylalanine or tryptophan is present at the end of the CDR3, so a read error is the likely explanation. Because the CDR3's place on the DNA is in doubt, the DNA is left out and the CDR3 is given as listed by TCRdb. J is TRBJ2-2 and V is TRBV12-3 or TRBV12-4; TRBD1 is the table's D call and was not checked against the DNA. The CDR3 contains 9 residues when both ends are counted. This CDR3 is CASSLTGVV.

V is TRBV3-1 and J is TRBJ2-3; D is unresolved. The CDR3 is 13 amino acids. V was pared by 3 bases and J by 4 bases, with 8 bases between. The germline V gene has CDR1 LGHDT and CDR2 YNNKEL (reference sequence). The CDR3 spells CASSHLKADTQYF. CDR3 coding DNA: TGTGCCAGCAGCCACCTAAAGGCAGATACGCAGTATTTT.

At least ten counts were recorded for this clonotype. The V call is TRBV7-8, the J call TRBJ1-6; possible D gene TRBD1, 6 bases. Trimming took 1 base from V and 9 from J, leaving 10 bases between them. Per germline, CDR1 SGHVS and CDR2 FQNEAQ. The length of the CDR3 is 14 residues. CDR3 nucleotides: TGTGCCAGCAGCTTAGAGGACAGTGGTTCACCCCTCCACTTT. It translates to CASSLEDSGSPLHF.

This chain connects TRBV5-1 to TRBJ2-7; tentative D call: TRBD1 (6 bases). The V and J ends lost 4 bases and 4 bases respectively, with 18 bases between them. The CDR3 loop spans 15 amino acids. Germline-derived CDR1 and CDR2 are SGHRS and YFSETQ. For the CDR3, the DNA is TGCGCCAGCAGCATTCCCCAGGGGTCGCGGTACGAGCAGTACTTC. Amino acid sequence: CASSIPQGSRYEQYF.

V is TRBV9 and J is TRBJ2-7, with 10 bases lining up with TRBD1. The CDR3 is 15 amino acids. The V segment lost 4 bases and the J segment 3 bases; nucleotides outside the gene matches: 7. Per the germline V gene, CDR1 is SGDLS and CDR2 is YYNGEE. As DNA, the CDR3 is TGTGCCAGCAGCTTCGGGACAGGGGTTGTCTACGAGCAGTACTTC. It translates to CASSFGTGVVYEQYF.

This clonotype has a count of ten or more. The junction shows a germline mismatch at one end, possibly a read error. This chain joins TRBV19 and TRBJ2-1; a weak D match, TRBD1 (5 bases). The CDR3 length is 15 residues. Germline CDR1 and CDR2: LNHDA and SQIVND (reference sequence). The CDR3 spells CASSLDRRDNNEQFF. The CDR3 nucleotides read TGTGCCAGTAGTCTAGACCGCAGGGATAACAATGAGCAGTTCTTC.

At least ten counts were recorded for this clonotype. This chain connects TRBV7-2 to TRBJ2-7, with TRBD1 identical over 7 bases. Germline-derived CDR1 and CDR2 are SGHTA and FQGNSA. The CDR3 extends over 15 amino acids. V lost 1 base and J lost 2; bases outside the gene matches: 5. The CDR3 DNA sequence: TGTGCCAGCAGCTTAGTGGACAGGCTGCCCTACGAGCAGTACTTC. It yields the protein CASSLVDRLPYEQYF.

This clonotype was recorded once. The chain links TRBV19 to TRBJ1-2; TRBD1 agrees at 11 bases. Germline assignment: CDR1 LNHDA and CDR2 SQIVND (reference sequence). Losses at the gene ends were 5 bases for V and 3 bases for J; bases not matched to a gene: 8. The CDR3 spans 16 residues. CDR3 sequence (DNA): TGTGCCAGTAGTCCCCATGGACAGGGGGCGCACTATGGCTACACCTTC. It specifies CASSPHGQGAHYGYTF.